The 28 T cell receptor beta chains in this list originate from one sample, sequenced in a study of response to subunit inactivated influenza vaccine. TCRdb fed the RT-PCR reads into MiXCR, producing one record per CDR3 protein. The data contain about 520,000 distinct CDR3 sequences, 25% of them singletons. The sample here was CD4+ T cells sorted from PBMCs, taken 5 days after vaccination. These receptors all come from a man aged 45-65 years who received an inactivated influenza vaccine.

The rearrangement links TRBV5-4 to TRBJ2-3, with unresolved D. The V end was cut by 2 bases, the J end by 5 bases, with 9 bases between. The CDR3 is 13 amino acids. Per the germline V gene, CDR1 is SGHNT and CDR2 is YYREEE (reference sequence). This chain's CDR3 is CASSLPLGDTQYF. DNA for the CDR3: TGTGCCAGCAGCTTACCCCTGGGAGATACGCAGTATTTT.

The chain carries TRBV7-2 and TRBJ2-2; 10 bases are shared with TRBD2. The ends lost 0 bases at V and 5 bases at J; junction bases unmatched: 3. The CDR3 length is 16 residues. CDR1 SGHTA and CDR2 FQGNSA come from the germline V gene. The CDR3 nucleotides are TGTGCCAGCAGCTTAGCACTAGCGGGACTTACCGGGGAGCTGTTTTTT. Translated: CASSLALAGLTGELFF.

This clonotype was seen a few times. The chain is built from TRBV12-3 or TRBV12-4 and TRBJ2-7, with unresolved D. This CDR3 has 12 residues. The V end lost 5 bases, the J end lost 3 bases, and 8 bases lay between the germline ends. The CDR3 loop reads CASSPAFYEQYF. CDR3 sequence (DNA): TGTGCCAGCAGTCCCGCCTTCTACGAGCAGTACTTC.

V usage is TRBV4-2 and J usage is TRBJ1-6; 9 nucleotides match TRBD1. There are 17 residues in the CDR3. CDR1 is LGHNA and CDR2 is YNFKEQ in the germline V gene. V shed 4 bases and J 4 bases; nucleotides not matched to a gene: 8. The CDR3, as DNA: TGTGCCAGCAGCCGAATTTTGGACAGGGGATATAATTCACCCCTCCACTTT. Translation gives CASSRILDRGYNSPLHF.

This chain links TRBV12-3 or TRBV12-4 with TRBJ1-2, with 9 bases matching TRBD1. Losses at the gene ends were 5 bases for V and 3 bases for J; bases not matched to a gene: 7. This CDR3 spans 15 amino acids. CDR3 residues: CASSLWDREDYGYTF. The CDR3 DNA follows: TGTGCCAGCAGTCTATGGGACAGGGAAGACTATGGCTACACCTTC.

V is TRBV5-6 and J is TRBJ1-2, with 7 positions matching TRBD1. Germline V gives CDR1 SGHDT, CDR2 YYEEEE. Germline trimming cut 4 bases from V and 7 bases from J; bases unmatched to any gene: 4. The CDR3 is 12 residues long. CDR3 sequence (DNA): TGTGCCAGCAGCAGACAGGGTCCTGGCTACACCTTC. It is translated as CASSRQGPGYTF.

In its sample, this clonotype was seen a few times. The V call is TRBV20-1, the J call TRBJ2-5; D gene unclear. Trimming shortened V by 0 bases and J by 4 bases, and 12 bases separated the two germline ends. The CDR3 runs 14 residues. Germline CDR1 and CDR2: DFQATT and SNEGSKA (reference sequence). The CDR3 region is CSARDVQVLETQYF. As DNA, the CDR3 is TGCAGTGCTAGAGATGTGCAGGTGCTAGAGACCCAGTACTTC.

J is TRBJ2-7 and V is TRBV18, with D possibly TRBD1 on 5 matching bases. Between the trimmed V and J ends, which lost 4 bases and 4 bases, there was a span of 23 bases. CDR3 length: 17 amino acids. Germline V gene sequence: CDR1 KGHSH, CDR2 LQKENI. The CDR3 loop is CASSQGSGVPSPYEQYF. The CDR3 DNA is TGTGCCAGCTCACAGGGGTCTGGGGTCCCATCCCCATACGAGCAGTACTTC.

This chain joins TRBV9 and TRBJ2-5, with 11 bases aligning to TRBD2. Per the germline V gene, CDR1 is SGDLS and CDR2 is YYNGEE. With V trimmed by 3 bases and J by 2 bases, 3 bases remained unmatched. The CDR3 extends over 15 amino acids. CDR3 in DNA: TGTGCCAGCAGCGCGGGACTAGCGGAACAAGAGACCCAGTACTTC. Translation gives CASSAGLAEQETQYF.

This clonotype was seen only a few times. The V gene is TRBV10-3, the J gene TRBJ2-1; TRBD1 or TRBD2 may be the D gene (5 bases each). The CDR3 runs 13 residues. Germline CDR1 is ENHRY and CDR2 is SYGVKD. Trimming shortened V by 9 bases and J by 7 bases, and 16 bases separated the two germline ends. The CDR3 DNA is TGTGCCATTACCGGGGTGGGGGTTAATGAGCAGTTCTTC. Its translation is CAITGVGVNEQFF.

The genes are TRBV12-3 or TRBV12-4 and TRBJ2-2, with D maybe TRBD2 (5 bases). The V gene lost 7 bases and the J gene lost 7 bases, with 13 bases spanning the gap. CDR3 length equals 13 residues. CDR3 bases: TGTGCCAGCAACCCGCCGAGCGGCGGGGAGCTGTTTTTT. Amino acids: CASNPPSGGELFF.

The chain is built from TRBV7-9 and TRBJ2-7; D unclear. V lost 5 bases and J lost 3, with 5 bases in between. CDR1 is SEHNR, CDR2 FQNEAQ, per germline (reference sequence). The CDR3 has 11 amino acids. The CDR3 loop reads CASSPVYEQYF. CDR3 bases: TGTGCCAGCAGCCCTGTCTACGAGCAGTACTTC.

J is TRBJ2-7 and V is TRBV7-2; D not resolved. Trimming pared 2 bases from V and 1 base from J, leaving 9 bases between. Germline V gene lookup returns CDR1 SGHTA and CDR2 FQGNSA. This CDR3 has 14 amino acids. CDR3 protein: CASSLRLTSYEQYF. CDR3 DNA sequence: TGTGCCAGCAGCTTACGGCTAACTTCCTACGAGCAGTACTTC.

The chain carries TRBV3-1 and TRBJ2-1; 8 bases are a match to TRBD2. The V segment lost 3 bases and the J segment 5 bases; nucleotides outside the gene matches: 9. The CDR3 loop spans 16 amino acids. CDR1 is LGHDT and CDR2 is YNNKEL in the germline V gene (reference sequence). The CDR3 sequence: CASSHYSGKGHNEQFF. Here the CDR3 DNA reads TGTGCCAGCAGCCACTATAGCGGGAAAGGCCACAATGAGCAGTTCTTC.

The chain employs TRBV12-3 or TRBV12-4 and TRBJ2-1, with 8 bases fitting TRBD2. V gave up 1 base and J gave up 3 bases; unmatched junction bases: 5. The CDR3 spans 16 residues. The CDR3 is CASSLVGTRHYNEQFF. CDR3 DNA sequence: TGTGCCAGCAGTTTAGTCGGGACTAGACACTACAATGAGCAGTTCTTC.

This rearrangement joins TRBV28 to TRBJ2-5; TRBD2 aligns across 15 bases. The V gene's germline CDR1 is MDHEN and CDR2 SYDVKM. The CDR3 is 15 amino acids. V dropped 4 bases and J dropped 13; count of bases not matched to a gene: 10. The CDR3 DNA reads as TGTGCCAGCAGTTCCCGGACTAGCGGGGGGGCCATGGGGTACTTC. This encodes CASSSRTSGGAMGYF. Together with reference TRBV28 and TRBJ2-5, the CDR3 gives the full variable domain: DVKVTQSSRYLVKRTGEKVFLECVQDMDHENMFWYRQDPGLGLRLIYFSYDVKMKEKGDIPEGYSVSREKKERFSLILESASTNQTSMYLCASSSRTSGGAMGYFGPGTRLLVL.

This clonotype was seen only a few times. The V gene is TRBV5-1, the J gene TRBJ2-2; D call uncertain. The germline CDR1 and CDR2 sequences are SGHRS and YFSETQ. The CDR3 sequence is 13 residues long. V shed 1 base and J shed 3 bases, with 4 bases lying between them. CDR3 residues: CASSLFDTGELFF. The CDR3 DNA sequence: TGCGCCAGCAGCTTGTTTGACACCGGGGAGCTGTTTTTT.

This clonotype was seen only a few times. The gene calls are TRBV3-1 and TRBJ2-7; perhaps TRBD2 as D (5 bases). Per germline, CDR1 LGHDT and CDR2 YNNKEL (reference sequence). The V and J ends lost 1 base and 0 bases respectively, with 19 bases between them. This CDR3 is 18 amino acids long. CDR3 DNA sequence: TGTGCCAGCAGCCAAGGGAGGACCACCATAAGTAGCTCCTACGAGCAGTACTTC. Protein sequence: CASSQGRTTISSSYEQYF.

This clonotype was detected only a few times. The chain links TRBV20-1 to TRBJ1-1; no firm D call. Per germline, CDR1 DFQATT and CDR2 SNEGSKA (reference sequence). Trimming removed 7 bases at V and 1 base at J, with 16 bases between. This CDR3 has 14 residues. The DNA of the CDR3 is TGCAGTGGTGAGAGACCGGAGCCGAACACTGAAGCTTTCTTT. It encodes CSGERPEPNTEAFF.

The chain employs TRBV20-1 and TRBJ1-4; tentatively, D is TRBD1 (6 bases). V was shortened by 7 bases and J by 8 bases, with 14 bases between the two germline ends. The CDR3 length is 12 residues. CDR1 is DFQATT and CDR2 is SNEGSKA in the germline V gene (reference sequence). The CDR3: CSGTGLGEKLFF. The CDR3 region has the DNA TGCAGTGGTACAGGGTTGGGGGAAAAACTGTTTTTT.

The V and J genes are TRBV7-2 and TRBJ1-1; 7 positions agree with TRBD1. The V gene end was trimmed by 4 bases and the J gene end by 4 bases; junction bases not matched to a gene: 9. Germline CDR1 is SGHTA and CDR2 is FQGNSA. This CDR3 region has 15 residues. The CDR3 loop is CASSSLYRGGTEAFF. CDR3 DNA sequence: TGTGCCAGCAGCTCCCTATACAGGGGAGGCACTGAAGCTTTCTTT.

The chain uses TRBV5-5 and TRBJ2-7; no firm D call. With 0 bases removed from V and 6 bases from J, the gap between germline ends came to 13 bases. Per the germline V gene, CDR1 is SGHKS and CDR2 is YYEKEE (reference sequence). This CDR3 is built from 14 residues. The DNA for the CDR3 is TGTGCCAGCAGCTTGGGGTCAAATGGATTCGAGCAGTACTTC. Translating it yields CASSLGSNGFEQYF. Drawing the rest from reference TRBV5-5 and TRBJ2-7, the complete variable domain is DAGVTQSPTHLIKTRGQQVTLRCSPISGHKSVSWYQQVLGQGPQFIFQYYEKEERGRGNFPDRFSARQFPNYSSELNVNALLLGDSALYLCASSLGSNGFEQYFGPGTRLTVT.

V usage is TRBV6-5 and J usage is TRBJ1-5; D unclear. With 4 bases removed from V and 0 bases from J, the gap between germline ends came to 10 bases. CDR3 length: 15 residues. Germline V gene sequence: CDR1 MNHEY, CDR2 SVGAGI. CDR3 nucleotide sequence: TGTGCCAGCAGTTCCCCAACCCTTAGCAATCAGCCCCAGCATTTT. Translation gives CASSSPTLSNQPQHF.

This clonotype turned up a few times. The rearrangement joins TRBV2 to TRBJ2-3; TRBD2 aligns across 7 bases. Germline V gene lookup returns CDR1 SNHLY and CDR2 FYNNEI. The length of the CDR3 is 16 residues. Germline trimming cut 3 bases from V and 0 bases from J; bases unmatched to any gene: 6. DNA of the CDR3: TGTGCCAGCAGTGAGAGAAGCGGGGCTAGCACAGATACGCAGTATTTT. Translation: CASSERSGASTDTQYF.

This clonotype appeared a single time. The chain has TRBV27 and TRBJ2-2; the match to TRBD1 covers 9 bases. Germline CDR1 is MNHEY and CDR2 is SMNVEV (reference sequence). This CDR3 region has 15 residues. Germline trimming cut 5 bases from V and 6 bases from J; bases unmatched to any gene: 7. CDR3 sequence reads: CASSRTGVLPGELFF. The CDR3 DNA reads as TGTGCCAGCAGTCGGACAGGGGTTCTCCCCGGGGAGCTGTTTTTT.

This sequence joins TRBV5-1 and TRBJ2-2; D unresolved. In germline, CDR1 is SGHRS, CDR2 YFSETQ. Between the trimmed V and J ends, which lost 1 base and 3 bases, there was a span of 7 bases. This CDR3 is 14 amino acids long. CDR3 protein: CASSLQAYTGELFF. Written as DNA, the CDR3 is TGCGCCAGCAGCTTGCAGGCTTACACCGGGGAGCTGTTTTTT.

The V and J genes are TRBV27 and TRBJ2-7; 10 nucleotides align to TRBD2. In germline, CDR1 is MNHEY, CDR2 SMNVEV (reference sequence). The CDR3 totals 14 residues. Trimming cost V 4 bases and J 3 bases; bases outside gene matches: 3. CDR3 in DNA: TGTGCCAGCAGTTCACTAGCGGGGAACTACGAGCAGTACTTC. Encoded protein: CASSSLAGNYEQYF.

There are a few counts of this clonotype. The chain has TRBV5-1 and TRBJ1-2, with 7 bases identical to TRBD1. The germline V gene has CDR1 SGHRS and CDR2 YFSETQ. V lost 4 bases, J lost 1 base, and 4 bases stayed unmatched. The CDR3 consists of 14 residues. The CDR3: CASSKGQNNYGYTF. DNA for the CDR3: TGCGCCAGCAGCAAGGGACAGAATAACTATGGCTACACCTTC. Together with reference TRBV5-1 and TRBJ1-2, the CDR3 gives the full variable domain: KAGVTQTPRYLIKTRGQQVTLSCSPISGHRSVSWYQQTPGQGLQFLFEYFSETQRNKGNFPGRFSGRQFSNSRSEMNVSTLELGDSALYLCASSKGQNNYGYTFGSGTRLTVV.